This TCR beta chain derives from a study of blood T cells in healthy people across ages. Study-wide results and limits: Strong correlation existed between TCR beta diversity and naive T cell percentage.

This clonotype has only a few counts. The antigen remains undetermined. A sample-barcoded 5' primer and a J-beta primer mix were used in a second PCR of roughly 6 to 11 cycles. Every sample returned 2.5 million or more CDR3-containing paired-end reads. TCRdb processed the 5' RACE reads anew with MiXCR; each CDR3 protein has one entry. The sample holds around 1.5 million distinct CDR3 sequences, approximately 40% seen once. Total RNA extracted from each sample amounted to at least 6 micrograms. CDR3 length equals 15 residues. The J segment lost 4 bases and the V segment lost 5 bases, leaving 9 bases of the junction unmatched. CDR1 and CDR2 (germline): MNHEY, SVGAGI.

Sequenced material: blood. This rearrangement joins TRBV6-5 to TRBJ2-7; the match to TRBD2 covers 9 bases. This TCR was sampled from a woman in her late teens or twenties in good health. The chain's CDR3 is CASSRTGTSPYEQYF. The CDR3 DNA sequence: TGTGCCAGCAGTCGAACTGGGACTAGCCCATACGAGCAGTACTTC.